One sample yielded the 10 T cell receptor beta chains listed below, sequenced in a study of blood T cell repertoires in COVID-19. TCRdb's table, derived via immunoSEQ multiplex PCR, lists solely in-frame clones and lacks some. The data show approximately 70,000 clones, approximately 83% seen once. The sequenced sample was peripheral blood. All receptors derive from a woman aged 60 to 75 with acute or convalescent COVID-19.

The V gene is TRBV7-9, the J gene TRBJ1-4; D is unresolved. Trimming shortened V by 2 bases and J by 0 bases, and 10 bases separated the two germline ends. Germline values: CDR1 SEHNR, CDR2 FQNEAQ (reference sequence). The CDR3 sequence is 16 residues long. The CDR3 DNA reads as TGTGCCAGCAGCTTATTATCTTCCTCAACTAATGAAAAACTGTTTTTT. As protein: CASSLLSSSTNEKLFF.

CDR3 sequence: CASSPSEFWGRTYNSPLHF. The DNA of the CDR3 is TGCGCCAGCAGCCCCTCTGAATTTTGGGGGCGAACCTATAATTCACCCCTCCACTTT. The chain joins TRBV5-1 to TRBJ1-6; a possible D gene is TRBD1 (6 bases). CDR1 and CDR2 from the germline V gene are SGHRS and YFSETQ. Trimming stripped 4 bases from V and 2 bases from J, with 22 bases between. The CDR3 extends over 19 amino acids.

The J gene is TRBJ1-6, the V gene TRBV9; maybe TRBD1 (5 bases). There are 15 residues in the CDR3. V dropped 0 bases and J dropped 5 bases, with 9 bases sitting between them. Germline V gene sequence: CDR1 SGDLS, CDR2 YYNGEE. CDR3 protein: CASSVGGRDNSPLHF. CDR3 DNA sequence: TGTGCCAGCAGCGTAGGGGGCAGGGATAATTCACCCCTCCACTTT.

The chain uses TRBV7-9 and TRBJ2-5; perhaps TRBD1 as D (5 bases). This CDR3 comprises 15 residues. V was cut by 1 base and J by 4 bases, with 13 bases left in between. The germline CDR1 and CDR2 sequences are SEHNR and FQNEAQ (reference sequence). The CDR3 DNA sequence: TGTGCCAGCAGCTTAGAAGCAGGGCCGGTAGAGACCCAGTACTTC. Protein: CASSLEAGPVETQYF.

The chain links TRBV4-2 to TRBJ2-2, with 14 bases fitting TRBD2. Per germline, CDR1 LGHNA and CDR2 YNFKEQ. Trimming at V came to 1 base and at J to 1 base, leaving 5 bases not matched to a gene. The CDR3 is 19 amino acids. The CDR3 spells CASSQARTSGGRNTGELFF. CDR3 nucleotide sequence: TGTGCCAGCAGCCAAGCTAGGACTAGCGGGGGGAGGAACACCGGGGAGCTGTTTTTT.

The chain uses TRBV2 and TRBJ1-2; 7 bases are a match to TRBD1. V gave up 3 bases and J gave up 8 bases; unmatched junction bases: 6. The germline V gene has CDR1 SNHLY and CDR2 FYNNEI. This CDR3 comprises 13 residues. The CDR3 bases are TGTGCCAGCAGTGATGGTAGGGGGCAGGGCTACACCTTC. Amino acid sequence: CASSDGRGQGYTF.

This chain joins TRBV19 and TRBJ1-2; D is perhaps TRBD1 (6 bases). The V gene lost 5 bases and the J gene lost 8 bases, with 18 bases spanning the gap. This CDR3 has 14 amino acids. The germline gives CDR1 LNHDA, CDR2 SQIVND (reference sequence). CDR3 in amino acids: CASSAQQGRGGYTF. The CDR3 DNA reads TGTGCCAGTAGTGCGCAACAGGGAAGAGGCGGCTACACCTTC. Full variable domain (missing parts from reference TRBV19 and TRBJ1-2): DGGITQSPKYLFRKEGQNVTLSCEQNLNHDAMYWYRQDPGQGLRLIYYSQIVNDFQKGDIAEGYSVSREKKESFPLTVTSAQKNPTAFYLCASSAQQGRGGYTFGSGTRLTVV.

The chain has TRBV7-6 and TRBJ1-2; maybe TRBD1 (5 bases). The CDR3 loop spans 13 amino acids. Germline assignment: CDR1 SGHVS and CDR2 FNYEAQ. Trimming pared 2 bases from V and 3 bases from J, leaving 7 bases between. Here the CDR3 DNA reads TGTGCCAGCAGCTTACAGGGCGACTATGGCTACACCTTC. This gives the protein CASSLQGDYGYTF.

By frequency in the sample, this clone is medium-sized. This rearrangement joins TRBV29-1 to TRBJ2-1; 11 bases align to TRBD2. The CDR3 runs 15 residues. J gave up 3 bases and V 7 bases, and 8 bases lay outside the gene matches. The germline V gene encodes CDR1 SQVTM and CDR2 ANQGSEA. The DNA of the CDR3 is TGCAGCGCCGCAGTCCTAGCGGGGGGCTACAATGAGCAGTTCTTC. Its translation is CSAAVLAGGYNEQFF.

Only one count was recorded for this clone. This chain connects TRBV3-1 (or the pseudogene TRBV3-2) to TRBJ1-1; weak D call: TRBD1 (6 bases). Germline V lookup: CDR1 LGHDT, CDR2 YNNKEL (reference sequence). The V end was cut by 7 bases, the J end by 10 bases, with 19 bases between. There are 13 residues in the CDR3. CDR3 loop: CASTLGGVGRAFF. In DNA, the CDR3 is TGTGCCAGCACCTTAGGGGGAGTAGGGAGAGCTTTCTTT.